This T cell receptor (beta chain) derives from a study of T cell changes during pregnancy in multiple sclerosis. This table comes from immunoSEQ multiplex PCR, and its TCRdb copy is limited to in-frame clones, with some not included. Here the sample spans about 17,000 clones, roughly 83% being singletons. Per germline, CDR1 SQVTM and CDR2 ANQGSEA. Trimming left V 7 bases short and J 4 bases short, with 8 bases between. There are 11 residues in the CDR3. V gene TRBV29-1 combines with J gene TRBJ2-1; D perhaps matches TRBD1 (6 bases). Sequencing used CD8+ T cells from peripheral blood mononuclear cells, obtained in the third trimester of pregnancy. The receptor was isolated from a female donor in good health, enrolled as a control in a pregnancy study. The CDR3 sequence is CSEGGYNEQFF. The CDR3 DNA reads TGCAGCGAAGGGGGATACAATGAGCAGTTCTTC.